The rows below give T cell receptor beta chains drawn from one sample of a study of T cells in Graves' hyperthyroidism and ophthalmopathy. TCRdb reanalysed the multiplex PCR reads using MiXCR and keeps one entry per CDR3 protein. The data contain about 380,000 distinct CDR3 sequences, 15% to 20% of them singletons. Sequencing was carried out using blood. These receptors were taken from a man aged 18 to 30 with Graves' ophthalmopathy. CDR3s include the opening cysteine and the closing phenylalanine or tryptophan. Each record gives: V gene, J gene, clone size, D gene, CDR3 protein, CDR3 DNA. A D gene is named only where the DNA matches it firmly. Some rows have no size entry. The others give once, few or many, or a class for an expanded clone.

V gene: TRBV20-1; J gene: TRBJ1-3; clone size: NA; D gene: NA; CDR3 protein: CSARELGSGNTIYF; CDR3 DNA: TGCAGTGCTAGAGAATTAGGTTCTGGAAACACCATATATTTT
V gene: TRBV5-1; J gene: TRBJ1-1; clone size: many; D gene: TRBD1; CDR3 protein: CASSPRTGGGTEAFF; CDR3 DNA: TGCGCCAGCAGCCCCCGGACAGGAGGTGGCACTGAAGCTTTCTTT
V gene: TRBV19; J gene: TRBJ2-3; clone size: NA; D gene: TRBD1; CDR3 protein: CASRRTGMSTDTQYF; CDR3 DNA: TGTGCCAGTAGGAGGACAGGGATGAGCACAGATACGCAGTATTTT
V gene: TRBV6-6; J gene: TRBJ1-5; clone size: many; D gene: NA; CDR3 protein: CASSYGAGNGNQPQHF; CDR3 DNA: TGTGCCAGCAGTTACGGGGCAGGGAATGGCAATCAGCCCCAGCATTTT
V gene: TRBV6-1; J gene: TRBJ2-5; clone size: few; D gene: NA; CDR3 protein: CASTLPGVGTQYF; CDR3 DNA: TGTGCCAGCACCCTACCGGGAGTCGGGACCCAGTACTTC
V gene: TRBV4-1; J gene: TRBJ2-7; clone size: few; D gene: TRBD2; CDR3 protein: CASSQEWGGAYEQYF; CDR3 DNA: TGCGCCAGCAGCCAAGAATGGGGGGGTGCCTACGAGCAGTACTTC
V gene: TRBV5-1; J gene: TRBJ2-7; clone size: NA; D gene: NA; CDR3 protein: CASSSTGQTYEQYF; CDR3 DNA: TGCGCCAGCAGCTCTACCGGACAGACCTACGAGCAGTACTTC
V gene: TRBV5-6; J gene: TRBJ2-2; clone size: NA; D gene: NA; CDR3 protein: CASSLVSGQTANTGELFF; CDR3 DNA: TGTGCCAGCAGCTTGGTCTCTGGTCAAACCGCGAACACCGGGGAGCTGTTTTTT
V gene: TRBV24-1; J gene: TRBJ1-1; clone size: many; D gene: TRBD1; CDR3 protein: CATSDGQGNSEAFF; CDR3 DNA: TGTGCCACCAGTGATGGACAGGGAAACTCTGAAGCTTTCTTT
V gene: TRBV5-1; J gene: TRBJ2-3; clone size: NA; D gene: TRBD2; CDR3 protein: CASSLGTIDTDTQYF; CDR3 DNA: TGCGCCAGCAGCTTAGGGACTATAGACACAGATACGCAGTATTTT
V gene: TRBV20-1; J gene: TRBJ2-7; clone size: NA; D gene: TRBD2; CDR3 protein: CSAGGVVGVYEQYF; CDR3 DNA: TGCAGTGCTGGGGGGGTGGTAGGGGTCTACGAGCAGTACTTC
V gene: TRBV7-6; J gene: TRBJ1-5; clone size: many; D gene: TRBD1; CDR3 protein: CASSPGAHRGRDQPQHF; CDR3 DNA: TGTGCCAGCAGCCCCGGGGCGCACAGGGGGAGGGATCAGCCCCAGCATTTT
V gene: TRBV6-6; J gene: TRBJ1-5; clone size: many; D gene: TRBD1; CDR3 protein: CASSYSWGDRNQPQHF; CDR3 DNA: TGTGCCAGCAGTTACTCGTGGGGGGACAGGAATCAGCCCCAGCATTTT
V gene: TRBV7-9; J gene: TRBJ1-1; clone size: many; D gene: TRBD1; CDR3 protein: CASSPRGPLNTEAFF; CDR3 DNA: TGTGCCAGCAGCCCAAGGGGGCCCCTGAACACTGAAGCTTTCTTT
V gene: TRBV5-5; J gene: TRBJ2-1; clone size: NA; D gene: NA; CDR3 protein: CASSLEDSSYEQFF; CDR3 DNA: TGTGCCAGCAGCTTGGAGGATAGTTCCTACGAGCAGTTCTTC
V gene: TRBV27; J gene: TRBJ2-4; clone size: NA; D gene: NA; CDR3 protein: CASSLARDLAKNIQYF; CDR3 DNA: TGTGCCAGCAGTTTAGCCAGAGATCTAGCCAAAAACATTCAGTACTTC
V gene: TRBV13; J gene: TRBJ2-1; clone size: few; D gene: TRBD1; CDR3 protein: CASSSDRGYEQFF; CDR3 DNA: TGTGCCAGCAGCTCGGACAGGGGCTACGAGCAGTTCTTC
V gene: TRBV20-1; J gene: TRBJ1-5; clone size: many; D gene: TRBD1; CDR3 protein: CSASPGQNNQPQHF; CDR3 DNA: TGCAGTGCTTCGCCGGGACAGAACAATCAGCCCCAGCATTTT
V gene: TRBV6-1; J gene: TRBJ2-5; clone size: many; D gene: TRBD1; CDR3 protein: CASSFNRGTAQETQYF; CDR3 DNA: TGTGCCAGCAGTTTCAACAGGGGAACCGCGCAAGAGACCCAGTACTTC